A selection of T cell receptor beta chains follows, all from one sample in a study of blood T cell repertoires in COVID-19. Clones were read by immunoSEQ multiplex PCR, and TCRdb kept only the in-frame ones, dropping some. The sample contains approximately 70,000 clones, 88% of which appear only once. Sequencing was performed on peripheral blood. These receptors all come from a human donor in a cohort sampled during active COVID-19. Each CDR3 is given with its conserved first and last residue. D genes are given only for firm matches. Only some rows state a clone size, as once, few, many or a class for expanded clones.

v_gene	abundance	d_gene	len	j_gene	CDR3aa	CDR3nt
TRBV19	NA	NA	14	TRBJ2-2	CASTAASNTGELFF	TGTGCCAGTACCGCGGCTTCGAACACCGGGGAGCTGTTTTTT
TRBV11-3	NA	TRBD2	17	TRBJ2-5	CASSPPSVAGGKETQYF	TGTGCCAGCAGCCCACCCTCGGTAGCGGGAGGGAAAGAGACCCAGTACTTC
TRBV13	NA	NA	15	TRBJ2-6	CASRPQVSGANVLTF	TGTGCCAGCAGACCACAGGTCTCTGGGGCCAACGTCCTGACTTTC
TRBV18	NA	NA	14	TRBJ1-4	CASSRVGDTEKLFF	TGTGCCAGCTCACGGGTTGGTGACACTGAAAAACTGTTTTTT
TRBV27	NA	TRBD2	16	TRBJ2-3	CASSPLAGGTTDTQYF	TGTGCCAGCAGTCCCCTAGCGGGGGGGACCACAGATACGCAGTATTTT
TRBV5-1	NA	TRBD2	15	TRBJ2-3	CASSFRTSNTDTQYF	TGCGCCAGCAGCTTCCGGACTAGCAACACAGATACGCAGTATTTT
TRBV7-8	few	NA	12	TRBJ1-1	CASSLRGTEAFF	TGTGCCAGCAGCTTACGGGGTACTGAAGCTTTCTTT
TRBV30	NA	NA	16	TRBJ2-7	CAWSEGHLVASYEQYF	TGTGCCTGGAGCGAGGGACACCTCGTGGCATCCTACGAGCAGTACTTC
TRBV29-1	NA	NA	11	TRBJ2-5	CSGGIGETQYF	TGCAGCGGGGGGATCGGAGAGACCCAGTACTTC
TRBV10-3	NA	NA	14	TRBJ2-1	CATRAPSDGNEQFF	TGTGCCACGAGAGCCCCTAGCGACGGTAATGAGCAGTTCTTC
TRBV5-1	NA	TRBD2	14	TRBJ2-3	CASSPGTNTDTQYF	TGCGCCAGCAGCCCAGGGACTAACACAGATACGCAGTATTTT
TRBV6-1	NA	TRBD1	13	TRBJ1-5	CASSDAQGRPQHF	TGTGCCAGCAGTGACGCACAGGGGAGACCCCAGCATTTT
TRBV6-5	NA	NA	14	TRBJ1-6	CASKPDASVRALHF	TGTGCCAGCAAGCCCGACGCCTCCGTTCGGGCCCTCCACTTT
TRBV5-1	NA	NA	15	TRBJ2-1	CASSFWATSEGEQFF	TGCGCCAGCAGCTTTTGGGCTACAAGTGAGGGAGAGCAGTTCTTC
TRBV7-6	once	TRBD1	16	TRBJ2-2	CASSARQGAASGELFF	TGTGCCAGCAGCGCGCGACAGGGGGCGGCGTCCGGGGAGCTGTTTTTT
TRBV3-1/TRBV3-2	NA	TRBD1	16	TRBJ2-7	CASSHADRGGSYEQYF	TGTGCCAGCAGCCATGCTGACAGGGGGGGTTCCTACGAGCAGTACTTC
TRBV3-1/TRBV3-2	once	NA	17	TRBJ2-7	CASSQETGEVDPYEQYF	TGTGCCAGCAGCCAAGAAACGGGGGAGGTGGACCCCTACGAGCAGTACTTC
TRBV6-5	once	NA	15	TRBJ1-3	CASSYSARSGNTIYF	TGTGCCAGCAGTTACTCGGCCAGGTCTGGAAACACCATATATTTT